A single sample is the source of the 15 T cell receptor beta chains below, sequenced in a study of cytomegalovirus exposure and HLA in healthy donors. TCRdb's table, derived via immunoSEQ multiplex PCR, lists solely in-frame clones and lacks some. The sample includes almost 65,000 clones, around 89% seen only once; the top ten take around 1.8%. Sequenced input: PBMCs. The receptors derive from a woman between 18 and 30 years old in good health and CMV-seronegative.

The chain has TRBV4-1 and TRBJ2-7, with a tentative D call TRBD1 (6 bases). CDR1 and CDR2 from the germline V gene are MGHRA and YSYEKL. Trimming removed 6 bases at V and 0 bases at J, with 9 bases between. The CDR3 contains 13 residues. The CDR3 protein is CASSGTTSYEQYF. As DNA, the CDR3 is TGCGCCAGCAGTGGGACAACCTCCTACGAGCAGTACTTC.

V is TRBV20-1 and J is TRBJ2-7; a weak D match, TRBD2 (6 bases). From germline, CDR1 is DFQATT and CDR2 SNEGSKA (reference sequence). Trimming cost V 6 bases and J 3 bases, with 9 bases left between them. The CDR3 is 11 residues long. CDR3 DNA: TGCAGTGCACAGGAGGGCTACGAGCAGTACTTC. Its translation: CSAQEGYEQYF.

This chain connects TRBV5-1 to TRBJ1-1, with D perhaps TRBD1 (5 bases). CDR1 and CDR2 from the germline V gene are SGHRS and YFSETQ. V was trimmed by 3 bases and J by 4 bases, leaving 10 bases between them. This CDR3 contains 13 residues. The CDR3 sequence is CASSSRQTTEAFF. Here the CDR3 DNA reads TGCGCCAGCAGCTCCCGACAGACCACTGAAGCTTTCTTT.

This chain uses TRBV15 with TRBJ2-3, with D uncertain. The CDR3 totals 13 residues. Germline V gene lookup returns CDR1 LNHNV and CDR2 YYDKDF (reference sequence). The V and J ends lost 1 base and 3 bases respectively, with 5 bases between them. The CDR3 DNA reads TGTGCCACCAGCAGAGTTATTACAGATACGCAGTATTTT. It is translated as CATSRVITDTQYF.

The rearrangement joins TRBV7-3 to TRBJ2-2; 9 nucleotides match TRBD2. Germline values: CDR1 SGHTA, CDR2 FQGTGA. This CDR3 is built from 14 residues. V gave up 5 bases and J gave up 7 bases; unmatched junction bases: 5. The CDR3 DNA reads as TGTGCCAGCAGCCGCGGGGGGGCCCACGGGGAGCTGTTTTTT. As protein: CASSRGGAHGELFF.

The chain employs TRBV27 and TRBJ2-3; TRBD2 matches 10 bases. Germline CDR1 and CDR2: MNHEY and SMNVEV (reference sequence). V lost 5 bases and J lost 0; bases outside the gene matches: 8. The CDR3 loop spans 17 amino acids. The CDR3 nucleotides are TGTGCCAGCAGTCCTACGGGACTAGCGACTAGCACAGATACGCAGTATTTT. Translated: CASSPTGLATSTDTQYF.

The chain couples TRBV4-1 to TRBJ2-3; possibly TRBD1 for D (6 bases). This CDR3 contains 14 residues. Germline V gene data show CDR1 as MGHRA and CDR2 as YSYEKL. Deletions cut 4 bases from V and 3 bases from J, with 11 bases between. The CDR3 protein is CASSPRQGTDTQYF. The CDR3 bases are TGCGCCAGCAGCCCCCGCCAGGGGACAGATACGCAGTATTTT.

Here the CDR3 reads CASSLGQGDQPQHF. The CDR3 DNA sequence: TGTGCCAGCAGTTTAGGACAGGGGGATCAGCCCCAGCATTTT. The chain links TRBV27 to TRBJ1-5; 10 nucleotides agree with TRBD1. The CDR3 covers 14 residues. Germline V gene sequence: CDR1 MNHEY, CDR2 SMNVEV (reference sequence). Trimming cost V 2 bases and J 5 bases; bases outside gene matches: 0.

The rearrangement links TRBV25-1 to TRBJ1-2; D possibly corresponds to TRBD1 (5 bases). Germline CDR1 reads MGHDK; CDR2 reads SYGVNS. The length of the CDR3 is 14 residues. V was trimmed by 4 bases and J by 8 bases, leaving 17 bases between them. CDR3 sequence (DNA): TGTGCCAGCAGTGGAAATACAGGCTTTTGGGGCTACACCTTC. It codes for CASSGNTGFWGYTF.

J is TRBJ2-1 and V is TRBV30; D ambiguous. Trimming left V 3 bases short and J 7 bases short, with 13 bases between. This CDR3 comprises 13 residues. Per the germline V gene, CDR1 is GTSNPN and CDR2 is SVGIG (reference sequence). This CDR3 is CAWRPSHVNEQFF. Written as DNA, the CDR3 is TGTGCCTGGAGACCAAGCCATGTGAATGAGCAGTTCTTC. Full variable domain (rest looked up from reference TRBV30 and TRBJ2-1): SQTIHQWPATLVQPVGSPLSLECTVEGTSNPNLYWYRQAAGRGLQLLFYSVGIGQISSEVPQNLSASRPQDRQFILSSKKLLLSDSGFYLCAWRPSHVNEQFFGPGTRLTVL.

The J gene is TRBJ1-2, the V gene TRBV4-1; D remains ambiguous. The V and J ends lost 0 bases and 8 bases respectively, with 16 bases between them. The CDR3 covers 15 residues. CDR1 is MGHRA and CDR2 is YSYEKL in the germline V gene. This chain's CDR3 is CASSQDTAEMGGYTF. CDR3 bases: TGCGCCAGCAGCCAAGATACAGCCGAGATGGGCGGCTACACCTTC.

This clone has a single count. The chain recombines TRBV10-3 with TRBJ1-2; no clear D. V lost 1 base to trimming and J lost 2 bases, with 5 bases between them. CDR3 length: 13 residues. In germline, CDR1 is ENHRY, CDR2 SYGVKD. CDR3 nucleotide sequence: TGTGCCATCAGTGAGTTCAGGAACTATGGCTACACCTTC. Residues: CAISEFRNYGYTF.

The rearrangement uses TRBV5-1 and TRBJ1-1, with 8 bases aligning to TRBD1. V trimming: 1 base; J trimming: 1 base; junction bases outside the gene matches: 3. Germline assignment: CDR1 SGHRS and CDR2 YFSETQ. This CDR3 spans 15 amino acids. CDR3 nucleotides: TGCGCCAGCAGCTTGAGGACAGGGACGAACACTGAAGCTTTCTTT. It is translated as CASSLRTGTNTEAFF.

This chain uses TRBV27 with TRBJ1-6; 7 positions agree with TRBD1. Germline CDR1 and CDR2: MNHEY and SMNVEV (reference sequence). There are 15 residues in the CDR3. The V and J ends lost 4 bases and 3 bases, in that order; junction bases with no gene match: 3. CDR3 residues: CASSSRTGYNSPLHF. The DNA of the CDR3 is TGTGCCAGCAGTTCTAGGACAGGCTATAATTCACCCCTCCACTTT.

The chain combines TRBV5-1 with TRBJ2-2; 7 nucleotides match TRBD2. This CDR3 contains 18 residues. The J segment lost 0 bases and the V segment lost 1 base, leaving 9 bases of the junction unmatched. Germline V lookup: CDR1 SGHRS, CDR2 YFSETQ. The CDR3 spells CASSLRRREGTNTGELFF. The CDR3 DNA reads TGCGCCAGCAGCTTGAGGCGTAGGGAGGGGACGAACACCGGGGAGCTGTTTTTT.